A selection of T cell receptor beta chains follows, all from one sample in a study of blood T cell repertoires in COVID-19. Using immunoSEQ multiplex PCR, the repertoire was profiled, and TCRdb retains in-frame clones only, with some absent. The sample includes 210,000 or so clones, more than 75% seen only once; the top ten take 3.5% to 5%. Source material: peripheral blood. Receptors were obtained from a middle-aged man with acute or convalescent COVID-19. Each CDR3 is given with its conserved first and last residue. The order of the fields is clone size, J gene, V gene, D gene, CDR3 DNA, CDR3 protein. A D gene is named only where the DNA matches it firmly. Clone size is given for some rows only: seen once, a few or many times, or a class if the clone is expanded.

clone_size: once
j_call: TRBJ2-7
v_call: TRBV14
d_call: TRBD1
cdr3_nt: TGTGCCAGCAGCCCCCGGACAGGGGGCGGGGAGCAGTACTTC
cdr3_aa: CASSPRTGGGEQYF

clone_size: -
j_call: TRBJ2-7
v_call: TRBV18
d_call: TRBD1
cdr3_nt: TGTGCCAGCTCGCTCACAGGGGGCGTAACGATCTACGAGCAGTACTTC
cdr3_aa: CASSLTGGVTIYEQYF

clone_size: once
j_call: TRBJ2-1
v_call: TRBV18
d_call: -
cdr3_nt: TGTGCCAGCTCACCTTACGCGGATGAGCAGTTCTTC
cdr3_aa: CASSPYADEQFF

clone_size: -
j_call: TRBJ2-1
v_call: TRBV12-3/TRBV12-4
d_call: -
cdr3_nt: TGTGCCAGCAGTCTGGGGCATGAGCAGTTCTTC
cdr3_aa: CASSLGHEQFF

clone_size: -
j_call: TRBJ1-2
v_call: TRBV30
d_call: -
cdr3_nt: TGTGCCTGGGGGCAGGCCTATGGCTACACCTTC
cdr3_aa: CAWGQAYGYTF

clone_size: -
j_call: TRBJ2-7
v_call: TRBV7-2
d_call: -
cdr3_nt: TGTGCCAGCAGCCCAGGTTGGAGGTCCGAGCAGTACTTC
cdr3_aa: CASSPGWRSEQYF

clone_size: -
j_call: TRBJ1-1
v_call: TRBV18
d_call: TRBD1
cdr3_nt: TGTGCCAGCTCAGGACAGGGGAGCGGATCGAACACTGAAGCTTTCTTT
cdr3_aa: CASSGQGSGSNTEAFF

clone_size: -
j_call: TRBJ1-6
v_call: TRBV3-1/TRBV3-2
d_call: TRBD1
cdr3_nt: TGTGCCAGCAGCCCCTCCAGGACAGGGTTTAATTCACCCCTCCACTTT
cdr3_aa: CASSPSRTGFNSPLHF

clone_size: -
j_call: TRBJ2-7
v_call: TRBV5-1
d_call: -
cdr3_nt: TGCGCCAGCAGCTTGGCCGCCGGCCAGGGAGGAAAACGCTCCTACGAGCAGTACTTC
cdr3_aa: CASSLAAGQGGKRSYEQYF

clone_size: few
j_call: TRBJ1-2
v_call: TRBV5-4
d_call: TRBD1
cdr3_nt: TGTGCCAGCAGCTCGACAGGGTATAGCTACACCTTC
cdr3_aa: CASSSTGYSYTF

clone_size: -
j_call: TRBJ1-2
v_call: TRBV6-6
d_call: TRBD1
cdr3_nt: TGTGCCAGCAGTTATTTTCCGGGACAGGGGGCCTGGAGCTACACCTTC
cdr3_aa: CASSYFPGQGAWSYTF

clone_size: -
j_call: TRBJ1-5
v_call: TRBV5-6
d_call: -
cdr3_nt: TGTGCCAGCAGGTCCTCGGGGTCGGGGAATCAGCCCCAGCATTTT
cdr3_aa: CASRSSGSGNQPQHF

clone_size: -
j_call: TRBJ2-7
v_call: TRBV24-1
d_call: -
cdr3_nt: TGTGCCACCAGTGATCCGTACGGGACATCGAACACCTACGAGCAGTACTTC
cdr3_aa: CATSDPYGTSNTYEQYF

clone_size: -
j_call: TRBJ1-6
v_call: TRBV6-2/TRBV6-3
d_call: TRBD1
cdr3_nt: TGTGCCAGCAGCACCACCGGGACAGGGGTCCTACCCCTCCACTTT
cdr3_aa: CASSTTGTGVLPLHF

clone_size: many
j_call: TRBJ1-1
v_call: TRBV5-5
d_call: TRBD1
cdr3_nt: TGTGCCAGCAGCTTGGATTGGACAGGGAACACTGAAGCTTTCTTT
cdr3_aa: CASSLDWTGNTEAFF

clone_size: -
j_call: TRBJ1-2
v_call: TRBV5-4
d_call: -
cdr3_nt: TGTGCCAGCAGCTTGGCCCCAGCTAACTATGGCTACACCTTC
cdr3_aa: CASSLAPANYGYTF

clone_size: -
j_call: TRBJ1-6
v_call: TRBV19
d_call: TRBD1
cdr3_nt: TGTGCCAGTAGTCCACAAGGCAGGGGGTACAATTCACCCCTCCACTTT
cdr3_aa: CASSPQGRGYNSPLHF

clone_size: -
j_call: TRBJ1-2
v_call: TRBV6-5
d_call: TRBD1
cdr3_nt: TGTGTGGTGGGACAGGCGACTAACTATGGCTACACCTTC
cdr3_aa: CVVGQATNYGYTF

clone_size: once
j_call: TRBJ2-5
v_call: TRBV7-2
d_call: TRBD2
cdr3_nt: TGTGCCAGCAGCCGTGCTTGGGGACTAGCGGGGGGGGAGACCCAGTACTTC
cdr3_aa: CASSRAWGLAGGETQYF

clone_size: few
j_call: TRBJ1-5
v_call: TRBV2
d_call: -
cdr3_nt: TGTGCCAGCAGTGCAGCACAGATCAATCAGCCCCAGCATTTT
cdr3_aa: CASSAAQINQPQHF

clone_size: -
j_call: TRBJ1-4
v_call: TRBV19
d_call: -
cdr3_nt: TGTGCCAGTAGTTGGAGTATTGCAACTAATGAAAAACTGTTTTTT
cdr3_aa: CASSWSIATNEKLFF

clone_size: few
j_call: TRBJ1-2
v_call: TRBV27
d_call: -
cdr3_nt: TGTGCCAGCAGACAGACAGCCGTCTATGGCTACACCTTC
cdr3_aa: CASRQTAVYGYTF

clone_size: -
j_call: TRBJ1-1
v_call: TRBV12-3/TRBV12-4
d_call: -
cdr3_nt: TGTGCCAGCAGGCAGCGGTTTGCTGAAGCTTTCTTT
cdr3_aa: CASRQRFAEAFF

clone_size: -
j_call: TRBJ2-7
v_call: TRBV9
d_call: TRBD1
cdr3_nt: TGTGCCAGCAGCGCCTCCGGGACAGGGTGGGGGATACGCGAGCAGTACTTC
cdr3_aa: CASSASGTGWGIREQYF

clone_size: -
j_call: TRBJ1-2
v_call: TRBV6-1
d_call: -
cdr3_nt: TGTGCCAGCAGTGATCGATGGGCAGGGAATGGCTACACCTTC
cdr3_aa: CASSDRWAGNGYTF

clone_size: -
j_call: TRBJ2-1
v_call: TRBV9
d_call: TRBD2
cdr3_nt: TGTGCCAGCAGCGATCCCTCCTCAGCGGGGGGCCCCCGCTCCTACAATGAGCAGTTCTTC
cdr3_aa: CASSDPSSAGGPRSYNEQFF

clone_size: -
j_call: TRBJ2-5
v_call: TRBV15
d_call: TRBD2
cdr3_nt: TGTGCCACCAGCCGAGGACAAGGGAGGACTAGCGAGACCCAGTACTTC
cdr3_aa: CATSRGQGRTSETQYF

clone_size: -
j_call: TRBJ1-1
v_call: TRBV10-3
d_call: TRBD1
cdr3_nt: TGTGCCATCAGTGAGTCGACAGGGTTGCCCACTGAAGCTTTCTTT
cdr3_aa: CAISESTGLPTEAFF

clone_size: -
j_call: TRBJ1-5
v_call: TRBV30
d_call: TRBD1
cdr3_nt: TGTGCCTGGAGTAGGCAAGGGGGCTCGACTCAGCCCCAGCATTTT
cdr3_aa: CAWSRQGGSTQPQHF

clone_size: -
j_call: TRBJ1-1
v_call: TRBV14
d_call: TRBD1
cdr3_nt: TGTGCCAGCAGCCCCCTCCAGACAGGGGTTTCGGAAGCTTTCTTT
cdr3_aa: CASSPLQTGVSEAFF

clone_size: -
j_call: TRBJ1-2
v_call: TRBV9
d_call: -
cdr3_nt: TGTGCCAGCAGCGTAGAAGGGGAACATGGCTACACCTTC
cdr3_aa: CASSVEGEHGYTF

clone_size: -
j_call: TRBJ1-1
v_call: TRBV30
d_call: TRBD1
cdr3_nt: TGTGCCTGGACCCCCGGGGGCAGGGGGGACGAAGCTTTCTTT
cdr3_aa: CAWTPGGRGDEAFF

clone_size: few
j_call: TRBJ1-2
v_call: TRBV12-3/TRBV12-4
d_call: TRBD1
cdr3_nt: TGTGCCAGCAGTTTAGGCAGACAGGGTGGCTACACCTTC
cdr3_aa: CASSLGRQGGYTF

clone_size: -
j_call: TRBJ2-7
v_call: TRBV4-1
d_call: -
cdr3_nt: TGCGCCAGCAGACCCTCCGGGGGGCGGGCCTACGAGCAGTACTTC
cdr3_aa: CASRPSGGRAYEQYF

clone_size: -
j_call: TRBJ2-7
v_call: TRBV12-3/TRBV12-4
d_call: TRBD1
cdr3_nt: TGTGCCAGCAGGGGACAGGGAAACGAGCAGTACTTC
cdr3_aa: CASRGQGNEQYF

clone_size: -
j_call: TRBJ2-1
v_call: TRBV23-1
d_call: -
cdr3_nt: TGCGCCAGCAGCCCCCCGAGGGAGGATAGCTACAATGAGCAGTTCTTC
cdr3_aa: CASSPPREDSYNEQFF

clone_size: -
j_call: TRBJ1-5
v_call: TRBV18
d_call: -
cdr3_nt: TGTGCCAGCTCACTAGACCCTTCCAGGTCTCAGCCCCAGCATTTT
cdr3_aa: CASSLDPSRSQPQHF

clone_size: -
j_call: TRBJ1-4
v_call: TRBV6-1
d_call: -
cdr3_nt: TGTGCCAGCAGTGAAAAGTCGCGGGAATGGGAAAAACTGTTTTTT
cdr3_aa: CASSEKSREWEKLFF

clone_size: few
j_call: TRBJ1-5
v_call: TRBV6-5
d_call: -
cdr3_nt: TGTGCCAGCAGGCGAACAGCATATAGCAATCAGCCCCAGCATTTT
cdr3_aa: CASRRTAYSNQPQHF

clone_size: once
j_call: TRBJ2-7
v_call: TRBV18
d_call: -
cdr3_nt: TGTGCCAGCTCACCACCGGGACAACTCTACGAGCAGTACTTC
cdr3_aa: CASSPPGQLYEQYF

clone_size: -
j_call: TRBJ1-1
v_call: TRBV12-3/TRBV12-4
d_call: -
cdr3_nt: TGTGCCAGCAGCTTGAGTGGCCAGGGAGCTTTCTTT
cdr3_aa: CASSLSGQGAFF

clone_size: -
j_call: TRBJ1-3
v_call: TRBV20-1
d_call: -
cdr3_nt: TGCAGTGCTAGTCCCCTCCTTAGCTCTGGAAACACCATATATTTT
cdr3_aa: CSASPLLSSGNTIYF

clone_size: -
j_call: TRBJ1-2
v_call: TRBV3-1/TRBV3-2
d_call: TRBD1
cdr3_nt: TGTGCCAGCAGCCCGGGGACAGGGGAGGCCTATGGCTACACCTTC
cdr3_aa: CASSPGTGEAYGYTF

clone_size: -
j_call: TRBJ1-5
v_call: TRBV5-1
d_call: TRBD1
cdr3_nt: TGCGCCAGCAGCTTGCAGGGGGGTGAAGGTCAGCCCCAGCATTTT
cdr3_aa: CASSLQGGEGQPQHF